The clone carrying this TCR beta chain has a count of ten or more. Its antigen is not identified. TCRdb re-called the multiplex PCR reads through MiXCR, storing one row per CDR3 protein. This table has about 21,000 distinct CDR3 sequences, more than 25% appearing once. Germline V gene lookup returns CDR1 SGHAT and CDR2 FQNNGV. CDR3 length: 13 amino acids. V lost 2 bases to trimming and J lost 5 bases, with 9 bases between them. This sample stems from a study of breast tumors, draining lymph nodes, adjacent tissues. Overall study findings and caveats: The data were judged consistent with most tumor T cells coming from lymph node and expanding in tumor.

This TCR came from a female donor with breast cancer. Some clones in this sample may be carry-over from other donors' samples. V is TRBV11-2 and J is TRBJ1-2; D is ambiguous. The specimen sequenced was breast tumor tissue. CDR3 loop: CASSLTHSYGYTF. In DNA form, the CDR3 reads TGTGCCAGCAGCTTAACACATTCTTATGGCTACACCTTC.